The clone carrying this T cell receptor beta chain was observed a few times. The antigen is not known. Trimming stripped 2 bases from V and 2 bases from J, with 9 bases between. The CDR3 runs to 14 residues. Germline V CDR1 and CDR2: LNHNV, YYDKDF (reference sequence). The source of the sample is a study of blood T cells in healthy people across ages. A second PCR of roughly 7 to 11 cycles used a sample-barcoded 5' primer and a J-beta primer mix. Researchers report that a template-switch adaptor with 12 random nucleotides tagged each cDNA molecule. TCRdb passed the 5' RACE reads through MiXCR, listing each CDR3 protein once. The sample has fewer than 2,000,000 distinct CDR3 sequences, around 42% seen once. Study-wide findings and caveats: Naive CD4+ cell counts and diversity both ran higher in long-lived than in aged donors. Getting older went along with TCR beta diversity per million T cells dropping roughly linearly.

V usage is TRBV15 and J usage is TRBJ1-2; D ambiguous. Material for sequencing was blood. The clonotype comes from a human donor in good health. This CDR3 reads CATSRRRWNYGYTF. In nucleotides, the CDR3 is TGTGCCACCAGCAGACGCAGGTGGAACTATGGCTACACCTTC.